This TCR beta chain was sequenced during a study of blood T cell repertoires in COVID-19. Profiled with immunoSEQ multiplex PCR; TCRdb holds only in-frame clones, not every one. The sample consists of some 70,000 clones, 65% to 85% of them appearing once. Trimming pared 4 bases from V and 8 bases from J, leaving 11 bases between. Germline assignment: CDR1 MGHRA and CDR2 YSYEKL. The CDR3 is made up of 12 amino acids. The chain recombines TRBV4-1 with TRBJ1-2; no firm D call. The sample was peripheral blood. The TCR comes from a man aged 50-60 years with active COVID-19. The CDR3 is CASSPYSLGYTF. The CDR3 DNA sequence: TGCGCCAGCAGCCCGTACTCCCTCGGCTACACCTTC.